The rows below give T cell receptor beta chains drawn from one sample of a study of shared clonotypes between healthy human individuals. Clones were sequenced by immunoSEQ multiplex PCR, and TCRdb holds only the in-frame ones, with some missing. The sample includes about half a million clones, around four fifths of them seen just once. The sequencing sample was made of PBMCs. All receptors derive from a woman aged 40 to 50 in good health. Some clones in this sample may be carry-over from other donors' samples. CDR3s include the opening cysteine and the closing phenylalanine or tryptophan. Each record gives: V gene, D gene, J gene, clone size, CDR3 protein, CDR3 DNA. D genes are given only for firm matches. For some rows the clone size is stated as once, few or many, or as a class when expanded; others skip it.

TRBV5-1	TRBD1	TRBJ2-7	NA	CASSRLDRDLYEQYF	TGCGCCAGCAGCCGGCTGGACAGGGACCTCTACGAGCAGTACTTC
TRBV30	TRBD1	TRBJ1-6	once	CATGTGEGSPLHF	TGTGCCACGGGGACAGGGGAGGGATCACCCCTCCACTTT
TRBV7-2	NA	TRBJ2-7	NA	CASSLASGVGHEQYF	TGTGCCAGCAGCTTAGCGTCAGGTGTCGGCCACGAGCAGTACTTC
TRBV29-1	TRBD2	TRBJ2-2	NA	CSVLVAGNTGELFF	TGCAGCGTCCTCGTAGCGGGGAACACCGGGGAGCTGTTTTTT
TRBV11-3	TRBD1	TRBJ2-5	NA	CASSPGTGLWETQYF	TGTGCCAGCAGCCCGGGGACAGGGTTGTGGGAGACCCAGTACTTC
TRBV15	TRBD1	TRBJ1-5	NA	CATSRDRGYQPQHF	TGTGCCACCAGCAGAGACAGGGGGTATCAGCCCCAGCATTTT
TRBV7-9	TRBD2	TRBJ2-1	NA	CASSSRTSGTLNEQFF	TGTGCCAGCAGCTCCCGGACTAGCGGAACTCTCAATGAGCAGTTCTTC
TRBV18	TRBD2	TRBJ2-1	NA	CASSLAGAWNEQFF	TGTGCCAGCTCCCTAGCGGGAGCTTGGAATGAGCAGTTCTTC
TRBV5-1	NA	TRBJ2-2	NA	CASSLLGGGSSGELFF	TGCGCCAGCAGCCTCCTCGGCGGTGGGTCATCCGGGGAGCTGTTTTTT
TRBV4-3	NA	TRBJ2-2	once	CASSQGVRSTNTGELFF	TGCGCCAGCAGCCAAGGAGTTCGCAGTACGAACACCGGGGAGCTGTTTTTT
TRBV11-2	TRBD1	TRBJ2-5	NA	CASSLRQGALSQETQYF	TGTGCCAGCAGCTTACGGCAGGGGGCCCTATCCCAAGAGACCCAGTACTTC
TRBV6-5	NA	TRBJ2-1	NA	CASSTINNEQFF	TGTGCCAGCAGTACGATAAACAATGAGCAGTTCTTC
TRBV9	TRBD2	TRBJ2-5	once	CASSPQGLAGVETQYF	TGTGCCAGCAGCCCCCAGGGACTAGCGGGAGTGGAGACCCAGTACTTC
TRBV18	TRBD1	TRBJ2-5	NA	CASSPLRDREETQYF	TGTGCCAGCTCACCACTCAGGGACAGGGAAGAGACCCAGTACTTC
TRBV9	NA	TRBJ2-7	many	CASSRSGRSYEQYF	TGTGCCAGCAGCCGGTCAGGCCGCTCCTACGAGCAGTACTTC
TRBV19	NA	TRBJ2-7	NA	CASSNQVESYEQYF	TGTGCCAGTAGTAACCAGGTAGAGTCCTACGAGCAGTACTTC
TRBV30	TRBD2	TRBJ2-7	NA	CAWSALTSGSSEQYF	TGTGCCTGGAGTGCCCTAACTAGCGGGAGTTCCGAGCAGTACTTC
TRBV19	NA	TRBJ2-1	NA	CASSTPPGRGDEQFF	TGTGCCAGTAGTACCCCTCCCGGACGGGGTGATGAGCAGTTCTTC
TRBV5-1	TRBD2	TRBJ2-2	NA	CASSKSSGSTGELFF	TGCGCCAGCAGCAAGTCTAGCGGTAGCACCGGGGAGCTGTTTTTT
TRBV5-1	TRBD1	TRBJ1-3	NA	CASSPGTAGNTIYF	TGCGCCAGCAGCCCAGGGACAGCTGGAAACACCATATATTTT
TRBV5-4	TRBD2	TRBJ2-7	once	CASSLAGLALEQYF	TGTGCCAGCAGCTTGGCGGGACTAGCGTTGGAGCAGTACTTC
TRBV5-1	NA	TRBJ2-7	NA	CASSLVGYWYF	TGCGCCAGCAGCTTGGTAGGGTATTGGTACTTC
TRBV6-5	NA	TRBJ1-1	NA	CASSYNGRGTEAFF	TGTGCCAGCAGTTACAACGGCCGCGGCACTGAAGCTTTCTTT
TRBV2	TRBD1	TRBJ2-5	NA	CATRQGEGETQYF	TGTGCCACTCGACAGGGGGAGGGGGAGACCCAGTACTTC
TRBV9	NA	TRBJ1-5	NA	CASSVDSHGNQPQHF	TGTGCCAGCAGCGTAGACAGCCATGGCAATCAGCCCCAGCATTTT
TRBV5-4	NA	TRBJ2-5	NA	CASSSGPDETQYF	TGTGCCAGCAGCTCGGGCCCGGATGAGACCCAGTACTTC
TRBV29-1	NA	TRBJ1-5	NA	CSAGTQNQPQHF	TGCAGCGCCGGGACACAGAATCAGCCCCAGCATTTT
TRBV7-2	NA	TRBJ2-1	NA	CASSRYNNEQFF	TGTGCCAGCAGCCGATACAACAATGAGCAGTTCTTC
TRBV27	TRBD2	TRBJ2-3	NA	CASSWGGRVGTQYF	TGTGCCAGCAGTTGGGGGGGACGAGTAGGTACGCAGTATTTT
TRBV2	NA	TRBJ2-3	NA	CASSNSGTSTDTQYF	TGTGCCAGCAGTAATAGCGGAACTAGCACAGATACGCAGTATTTT
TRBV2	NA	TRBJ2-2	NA	CASSEEGSTGELFF	TGTGCCAGCAGTGAAGAGGGGTCCACCGGGGAGCTGTTTTTT
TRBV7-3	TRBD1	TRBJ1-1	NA	CASSPAGGGLAEAFF	TGTGCCAGCAGCCCAGCGGGAGGGGGCCTTGCTGAAGCTTTCTTT
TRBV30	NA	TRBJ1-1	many	CAWSPAGAEAFF	TGTGCCTGGAGTCCGGCCGGCGCTGAAGCTTTCTTT
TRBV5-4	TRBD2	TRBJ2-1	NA	CASSPTLTSSEQFF	TGTGCCAGCAGCCCGACCCTGACTAGCTCCGAGCAGTTCTTC
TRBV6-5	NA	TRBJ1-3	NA	CASSYGYSIGNTIYF	TGTGCCAGCAGTTACGGGTACTCAATTGGAAACACCATATATTTT
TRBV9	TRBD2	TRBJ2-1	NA	CASSVGSSGVYNEQFF	TGTGCCAGCAGCGTAGGGTCTAGCGGAGTATACAATGAGCAGTTCTTC
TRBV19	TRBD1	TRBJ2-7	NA	CASSIGGQGYYEQYF	TGTGCCAGTAGTATAGGGGGACAGGGTTACTACGAGCAGTACTTC
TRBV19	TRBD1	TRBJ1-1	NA	CASSIGTGLTEAFF	TGTGCCAGTAGTATAGGGACAGGGCTCACTGAAGCTTTCTTT